Reported below is one TCR beta chain. Its antigen is unidentified. This specimen belongs to a study of cytomegalovirus exposure and HLA in healthy donors. Whole-study findings and limits: Reports showed the classifier diagnosing cytomegalovirus status with high specificity and sensitivity. Among TCR beta chains, those listed as cytomegalovirus-associated numbered under 200. Later, an analysis found that TCR clusters from the first cohort tended to co-occur in the 120 validation repertoires.

The assay was immunoSEQ multiplex PCR, and TCRdb's table has in-frame clones only and misses some. Among 190,000 or so clones listed, around 80% were seen once. CDR1 and CDR2 (germline): LNHNV, YYDKDF (reference sequence). CDR3 length: 13 amino acids. V shed 1 base and J shed 6 bases, with 6 bases lying between them. The sequence came from a woman in her twenties or thirties in good health and CMV-seropositive. The specimen sequenced was PBMCs. V and J are TRBV15 and TRBJ2-2; D remains unclear. In DNA, the CDR3 is TGTGCCACCAGCAGAGGGGCCTCCGGGGAGCTGTTTTTT. As protein: CATSRGASGELFF. Complete variable domain (other parts from reference TRBV15 and TRBJ2-2): DAMVIQNPRYQVTQFGKPVTLSCSQTLNHNVMYWYQQKSSQAPKLLFHYYDKDFNNEADTPDNFQSRRPNTSFCFLDIRSPGLGDTAMYLCATSRGASGELFFGEGSRLTVL.